One T cell receptor beta chain is described in this entry. The antigen remains unidentified. The authors built TCR beta libraries using iRepertoire HTBI primers and Arm-PCR of CDR3 regions. TCRdb processed the multiplex PCR reads anew with MiXCR; each CDR3 protein has one entry. The repertoire consists of 600,000 to 850,000 distinct CDR3 sequences, with 25% to 30% occurring once and the leading ten covering about two fifths. The record originates from a study of regulatory T cells in long-lasting Graves disease. In the study overall: Over-5-year antithyroid drug use with positive TSH receptor antibodies defined persistent Graves' disease in the study. Overall study findings and caveats: Shared public clonotypes totalled approximately 3,000 in persistent patients, compared with about 960 in new patients. TCR diversity was lower in persistent than newly diagnosed Graves' disease.

The time point: persistent/refractory GD, antithyroid drugs over 5 years with positive TRAb. The TCR library used RNA extracted from PBMCs. The receptor's source is a female donor with Graves disease. The starting material was peripheral blood mononuclear cells (PBMCs), obtained when the disease was refractory, from a patient treated with antithyroid drugs.

CDR3 in amino acids: CASSQVQQAKLFF. Written as DNA, the CDR3 is TGCGCCAGCAGCCAAGTTCAGCAGGCGAAACTGTTTTTT. The chain uses TRBV4-1 and TRBJ1-4, with no clear D. Looked up from germline, CDR1 is MGHRA and CDR2 is YSYEKL. The CDR3 runs to 13 residues. Trimming removed 1 base at V and 11 bases at J, with 11 bases between.